What follows are 6 T cell receptor beta chains derived from one specimen sequenced in a study of CD8+CD57+ T cells in acquired aplastic anemia. For sequencing, patients were chosen who had shown expansion of CD8+CD57+ cells by flow cytometry. Genomic DNA was employed as the template in profiling TCR beta VDJ and CDR3. A single record per CDR3 protein comes from TCRdb applying MiXCR to the reads. The data hold about 180,000 distinct CDR3 sequences, with around 63% observed a single time. Input material: sorted CD4+, CD8+, or CD8+CD57+ T cells (not recorded which) from PBMCs. The receptors stem from a human donor with aplastic anemia.

This clonotype has a count of ten or more. The rearrangement joins TRBV6-5 to TRBJ1-1; TRBD1 agrees at 9 bases. The CDR3 has 15 amino acids. Germline V lookup: CDR1 MNHEY, CDR2 SVGAGI. V trimming: 4 bases; J trimming: 4 bases; junction bases outside the gene matches: 7. CDR3 bases: TGTGCCAGCAGTTGGGACAGGGAAGTAATCACTGAAGCTTTCTTT. The encoded protein is CASSWDREVITEAFF.

The genes are TRBV20-1 and TRBJ2-7; D is possibly TRBD1 (6 bases). Trimming pared 1 base from V and 2 bases from J, leaving 15 bases between. The germline V gene has CDR1 DFQATT and CDR2 SNEGSKA (reference sequence). The CDR3 sequence is 15 residues long. This chain's CDR3 is CSARVPGHRTYEQYF. CDR3 bases: TGCAGTGCTAGAGTACCGGGACATCGTACCTACGAGCAGTACTTC.

Worth noting for this clonotype: The final CDR3 position lacks the conserved phenylalanine or tryptophan, pointing to a likely read error. CDR3 protein: CSARDREGSDTEAFL. The CDR3 nucleotides are TGCAGTGCTAGAGATAGGGAGGGATCAGACACTGAAGCTTTCCTT. This sequence joins TRBV20-1 and TRBJ1-1, with D hard to call. The CDR3 is made up of 15 amino acids. Germline V gives CDR1 DFQATT, CDR2 SNEGSKA (reference sequence). Trimming left V 0 bases short and J 3 bases short, with 14 bases between.

The chain recombines TRBV4-2 with TRBJ2-1, with 7 bases aligning to TRBD1. Germline V CDR1 and CDR2: LGHNA, YNFKEQ. Trimming removed 6 bases from V and 8 bases from J; junction bases left unmatched: 10. The CDR3 runs to 14 residues. CDR3 DNA: TGTGCCAGCAGGCCCTCGACAGGGATCGATGAGCAGTTCTTC. Amino acid sequence: CASRPSTGIDEQFF.

The rearrangement links TRBV14 to TRBJ2-7; 14 positions agree with TRBD2. CDR1 and CDR2 from the germline V gene are SGHDN and FVKESK. V was clipped by 2 bases and J by 1 base; unmatched bases: 1. The CDR3 spans 16 residues. CDR3 nucleotide sequence: TGTGCCAGCAGCCAAAGGACTAGCGGGAGGTCCTACGAGCAGTACTTC. It codes for CASSQRTSGRSYEQYF.

V is TRBV19 and J is TRBJ2-3, with D tentatively TRBD1 (6 bases). CDR1 and CDR2 from the germline V gene are LNHDA and SQIVND (reference sequence). The V end was cut by 3 bases, the J end by 1 base, with 11 bases between. The CDR3 contains 15 residues. The CDR3 here is CASSIGGEGTDTQYF. For the CDR3, the DNA is TGTGCCAGTAGTATTGGGGGCGAGGGCACAGATACGCAGTATTTT.